This T cell receptor (beta chain) was documented in a study of siplizumab effects on memory and regulatory T cells (dated by TCRdb to between 2019 and 2020). About the study as a whole: The study looked at the effect of siplizumab, an anti-CD2 antibody, on alloreactive T-cell subsets in allogeneic mixed lymphocyte reactions made from human PBMCs.

What the authors observed across the whole study: Because sequences at frequencies below about 10^-5 were poorly captured, only a minor fraction of alloreactive clones could be mapped back to unstimulated subsets. For roughly 75-96% of proliferating CD4+ or CD8+ clones, no naive or memory phenotype could be assigned. Among mappable alloreactive CD4+ clones, the Treg-derived fraction averaged around 70% with siplizumab versus 25% to 30% in control reactions. The cumulative frequency of alloreactive sequences that could be traced back to unstimulated CD4+ memory T cells was significantly reduced by siplizumab. No functional confirmation was obtained for the suppressive function of proliferating Tregs from siplizumab cultures. Compared with memory T cells, unstimulated naive T cells appeared more diverse, and naive cells seemed to make a substantial contribution to the alloresponse.

Turning to this clone: It lacks a known antigen. No base qualities exist here, and no much larger clone lies one base off it.

Sorted unstimulated T cells and proliferating T cells recovered from mixed lymphocyte reactions were subjected to TCRbeta CDR3 sequencing. Fresh whole blood from 9 to 10 HLA-typed healthy donors served as the source for isolating PBMCs. To map where alloreactive clones came from, CD4+ non-regulatory T cells in the unstimulated state were FACS-sorted. CDR1 is given as MNHNS and CDR2 as SASEGT, both from the germline V gene. V is reduced by 8 bases and J by 2 bases, leaving a spacing of 16 bases between them. The CDR3 goes from the cysteine to the phenylalanine over 15 residues. Kept here is only the CDR3 DNA, which spans 45 bases and is read in frame from base 1. Preparation of the library involved the immunoSEQ multiplex PCR assay. About 10^5 TCR templates per sample were assayed by the deep sequencing platform. Genomic DNA extracted from sorted T cells was used for TCRbeta CDR3 sequencing. The paper's data handling went like this. Clonal analysis of TCRbeta CDR3 data was done in the R programming language. Alloreactive CD4+ and CD8+ clones were defined by comparing unstimulated samples with post-reaction CFSE-low samples. Alloreactive CD4+ clones were assigned to regulatory or non-regulatory origin by matching sequences to sorted unstimulated Treg and non-Treg repertoires. The source is immuneACCESS, and TCRdb retained only in-frame sequences with V and J called. Part of the clones is not carried over; for the studies checked, unresolved V genes explain less than half of this, and the remainder is unexplained. Clonal size and the V and J genes are those of that table, whereas D and trimming came from the DNA. Present in this sample are roughly 120,000 clones, about 94% of which were seen just once. The ten most abundant clones make up roughly 1.5% of the sample.

This clonotype was sampled from a human donor in good health. Source material: non-Treg CD4+ T cells sorted from blood. In light of the paper, this sample's cell subset or site label describes: FACS-sorted unstimulated CD4+ non-regulatory T cells. The chain links TRBV6-1 with TRBJ2-1, with TRBD2 perhaps the D gene, on 5 matching bases. The nucleotide sequence is TGTGCCAGCCCGCCTGGGAGCGCCGCCTACAATGAGCAGTTCTTC. Its protein is CASPPGSAAYNEQFF.